The 12 T cell receptor beta chains below all came from one sample that was sequenced in a study of cytomegalovirus exposure and HLA in healthy donors. The PCR made use of 60 Vbeta and 13 Jbeta primers. Data came from immunoSEQ multiplex PCR; TCRdb stores just in-frame clones and leaves some out. This sample has about 150,000 clones, with around 84% found just once. Sample: PBMCs. The receptors were gathered from a boy aged 2-9 years in good health and CMV-seronegative.

This chain links TRBV19 with TRBJ2-2; D might be TRBD1 (5 bases). V was shortened by 7 bases and J by 6 bases, with 12 bases between the two germline ends. The CDR3 extends over 13 amino acids. Germline V gene sequence: CDR1 LNHDA, CDR2 SQIVND (reference sequence). The CDR3 loop is CASNFVRAGELFF. For the CDR3, the DNA is TGTGCCAGTAATTTTGTCAGGGCCGGGGAGCTGTTTTTT.

The rearrangement links TRBV7-2 to TRBJ2-3, with TRBD1 matching over 7 bases. The CDR3 is 14 amino acids. Germline CDR1 and CDR2: SGHTA and FQGNSA. V lost 7 bases, J lost 1 base, and 5 bases stayed unmatched. Here the CDR3 reads CASTRRGRTDTQYF. DNA of the CDR3: TGTGCCAGCACCCGAAGGGGGCGCACAGATACGCAGTATTTT.

V gene TRBV9 combines with J gene TRBJ2-7; 9 bases are a match to TRBD1. The CDR3 is made up of 15 amino acids. The V and J ends lost 0 bases and 7 bases, in that order; junction bases with no gene match: 8. Germline V CDR1 and CDR2: SGDLS, YYNGEE. CDR3 region: CASSVGGQGGVEQYF. The CDR3 coding sequence is TGTGCCAGCAGCGTAGGGGGACAGGGCGGTGTGGAGCAGTACTTC. The variable domain in full, with the rest retrieved from reference TRBV9 and TRBJ2-7, is DSGVTQTPKHLITATGQRVTLRCSPRSGDLSVYWYQQSLDQGLQFLIQYYNGEERAKGNILERFSAQQFPDLHSELNLSSLELGDSALYFCASSVGGQGGVEQYFGPGTRLTVT.

The rearrangement uses TRBV9 and TRBJ2-3, with a tentative D call TRBD2 (5 bases). CDR3 length equals 15 residues. V shed 2 bases and J shed 6 bases, with 16 bases lying between them. The germline V gene encodes CDR1 SGDLS and CDR2 YYNGEE. CDR3 bases: TGTGCCAGCAGCGTTTCCGGTCGAGGCGGGGATACGCAGTATTTT. The encoded protein is CASSVSGRGGDTQYF.

This clone was seen more than once but under ten times. The CDR3 region is CASSVYNGYTF. DNA of the CDR3: TGTGCCAGCAGTGTTTACAATGGCTACACCTTC. This chain joins TRBV6-1 and TRBJ1-2; D call uncertain. Germline assignment: CDR1 MNHNS and CDR2 SASEGT. The CDR3 contains 11 residues. Trimming removed 4 bases at V and 6 bases at J, with 6 bases between.

The chain couples TRBV11-2 to TRBJ2-1; a weak D match, TRBD2 (5 bases). V lost 5 bases and J 4 bases, leaving 12 bases between the germline ends. CDR1 is SGHAT and CDR2 is FQNNGV in the germline V gene. The CDR3 consists of 14 residues. CDR3 in amino acids: CASSPRGSYNEQFF. CDR3 coding DNA: TGTGCCAGCAGCCCAAGAGGGAGTTACAATGAGCAGTTCTTC.

The rearrangement links TRBV2 to TRBJ1-6, with D possibly being TRBD1 (5 bases). The V gene lost 7 bases and the J gene lost 7 bases, with 17 bases spanning the gap. CDR3 length: 15 residues. The V gene's germline CDR1 is SNHLY and CDR2 FYNNEI. The CDR3 protein is CASNPGTSGNSPLHF. The DNA of the CDR3 is TGTGCCAGCAATCCCGGGACTTCGGGGAATTCACCCCTCCACTTT.

This rearrangement joins TRBV14 to TRBJ2-3; a weak D match, TRBD1 (8 bases). V was pared by 2 bases and J by 4 bases, with 13 bases between. The CDR3 has 15 residues. Germline CDR1 SGHDN, CDR2 FVKESK. CDR3 protein: CASSQRTGGADTQYF. The CDR3 DNA reads TGTGCCAGCAGCCAACGCACAGGGGGGGCAGATACGCAGTATTTT.

This sequence joins TRBV19 and TRBJ1-3; tentative D call: TRBD1 (5 bases). The germline V gene has CDR1 LNHDA and CDR2 SQIVND (reference sequence). The CDR3 has 16 amino acids. The V end lost 2 bases, the J end lost 2 bases, and 13 bases lay between the germline ends. CDR3 DNA sequence: TGTGCCAGTAGTATACGTTCGACAGCAACTGGAAACACCATATATTTT. Amino acids: CASSIRSTATGNTIYF. The full variable domain, completed using reference TRBV19 and TRBJ1-3, is DGGITQSPKYLFRKEGQNVTLSCEQNLNHDAMYWYRQDPGQGLRLIYYSQIVNDFQKGDIAEGYSVSREKKESFPLTVTSAQKNPTAFYLCASSIRSTATGNTIYFGEGSWLTVV.

The chain carries TRBV4-1 and TRBJ2-5; 8 bases match TRBD1. V lost 2 bases to trimming and J lost 4 bases; unmatched junction nucleotides: 9. The germline V gene encodes CDR1 MGHRA and CDR2 YSYEKL. The CDR3 consists of 16 residues. Here the CDR3 reads CASSQRSHRGSETQYF. The CDR3 DNA reads TGCGCCAGCAGCCAACGATCCCACAGGGGGTCAGAGACCCAGTACTTC.

The V gene is TRBV5-1, the J gene TRBJ2-3; 8 bases align to TRBD2. With 4 bases clipped from V and 0 bases from J, the junction kept 7 bases outside the gene matches. Germline V gene sequence: CDR1 SGHRS, CDR2 YFSETQ. The CDR3 length is 16 residues. This CDR3 is CASSHILAASTDTQYF. DNA of the CDR3: TGCGCCAGCAGCCATATACTAGCGGCAAGCACAGATACGCAGTATTTT.

V gene TRBV6-1 combines with J gene TRBJ2-7, with 10 bases lining up with TRBD2. Germline V gives CDR1 MNHNS, CDR2 SASEGT. The CDR3 sequence is 14 residues long. V shed 4 bases and J 2 bases; nucleotides not matched to a gene: 2. CDR3 nucleotides: TGTGCCAGCAGTGTAGCGGGAGGACCCTACGAGCAGTACTTC. It codes for CASSVAGGPYEQYF.